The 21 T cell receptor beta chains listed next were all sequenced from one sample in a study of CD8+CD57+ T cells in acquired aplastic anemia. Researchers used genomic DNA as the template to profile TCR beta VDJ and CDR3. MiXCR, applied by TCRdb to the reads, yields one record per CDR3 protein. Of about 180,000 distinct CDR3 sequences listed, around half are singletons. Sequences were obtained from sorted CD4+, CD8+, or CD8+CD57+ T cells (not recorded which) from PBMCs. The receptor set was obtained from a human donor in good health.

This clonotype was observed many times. CDR3 coding DNA: TGCAGTGCTAAGGGGTTGGCGGAGCCCCAAGAGACCCAGTACTTC. Protein sequence: CSAKGLAEPQETQYF. The rearrangement joins TRBV20-1 to TRBJ2-5, with D possibly TRBD1 on 5 matching bases. The length of the CDR3 is 15 residues. The germline V gene encodes CDR1 DFQATT and CDR2 SNEGSKA (reference sequence). Trimming removed 4 bases from V and 1 base from J, with 16 bases in between.

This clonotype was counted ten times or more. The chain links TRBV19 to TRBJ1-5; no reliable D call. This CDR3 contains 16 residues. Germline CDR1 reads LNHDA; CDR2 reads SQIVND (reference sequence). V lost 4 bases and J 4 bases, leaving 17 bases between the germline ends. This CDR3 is CASSRSLQYSNQPQHF. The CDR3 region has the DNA TGTGCCAGTAGTAGGAGTCTACAGTACTCAAATCAGCCCCAGCATTTT.

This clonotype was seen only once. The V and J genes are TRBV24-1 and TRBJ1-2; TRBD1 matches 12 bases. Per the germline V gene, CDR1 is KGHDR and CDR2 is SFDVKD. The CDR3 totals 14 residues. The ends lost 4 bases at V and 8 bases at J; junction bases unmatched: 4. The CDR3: CATSEAGTGGGYTF. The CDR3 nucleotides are TGTGCCACCAGTGAAGCCGGGACAGGGGGCGGCTACACCTTC.

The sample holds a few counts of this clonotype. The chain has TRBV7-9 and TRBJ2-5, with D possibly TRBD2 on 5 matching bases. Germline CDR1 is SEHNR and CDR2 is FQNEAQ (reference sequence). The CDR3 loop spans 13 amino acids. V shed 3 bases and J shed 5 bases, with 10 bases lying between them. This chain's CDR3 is CASSLDERETQYF. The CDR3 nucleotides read TGTGCCAGCAGCTTGGACGAGCGGGAGACCCAGTACTTC.

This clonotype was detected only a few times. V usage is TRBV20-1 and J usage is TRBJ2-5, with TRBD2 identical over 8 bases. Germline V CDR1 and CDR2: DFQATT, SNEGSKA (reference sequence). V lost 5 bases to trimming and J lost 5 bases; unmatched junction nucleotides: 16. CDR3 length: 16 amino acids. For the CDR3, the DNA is TGCAGTGCTCAGGGTTCAGCGGGGGTGTCGCGTGAGACCCAGTACTTC. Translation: CSAQGSAGVSRETQYF.

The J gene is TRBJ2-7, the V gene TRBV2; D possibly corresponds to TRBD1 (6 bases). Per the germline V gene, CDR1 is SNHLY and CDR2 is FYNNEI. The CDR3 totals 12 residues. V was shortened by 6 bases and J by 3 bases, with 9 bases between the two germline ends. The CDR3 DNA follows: TGTGCCAGCAGGCGCAGGGGCTACGAGCAGTACTTC. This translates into CASRRRGYEQYF. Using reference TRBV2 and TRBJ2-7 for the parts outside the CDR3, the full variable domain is EPEVTQTPSHQVTQMGQEVILRCVPISNHLYFYWYRQILGQKVEFLVSFYNNEISEKSEIFDDQFSVERPDGSNFTLKIRSTKLEDSAMYFCASRRRGYEQYFGPGTRLTVT.

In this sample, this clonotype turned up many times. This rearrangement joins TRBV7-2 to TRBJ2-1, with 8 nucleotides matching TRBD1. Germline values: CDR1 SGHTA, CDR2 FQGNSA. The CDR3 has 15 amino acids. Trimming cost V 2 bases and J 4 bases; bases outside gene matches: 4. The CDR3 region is CASSLKQGGYNEQFF. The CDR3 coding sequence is TGTGCCAGCAGCTTAAAACAGGGGGGATACAATGAGCAGTTCTTC.

The DNA for the CDR3 is TGTGCCACCAGCAGATCAGGGGAGCTGTTTTTT. Its translation is CATSRSGELFF. V is TRBV15 and J is TRBJ2-2; D ambiguous. The V end was cut by 2 bases, the J end by 8 bases, with 3 bases between. The CDR3 covers 11 residues. The V gene's germline CDR1 is LNHNV and CDR2 YYDKDF (reference sequence).

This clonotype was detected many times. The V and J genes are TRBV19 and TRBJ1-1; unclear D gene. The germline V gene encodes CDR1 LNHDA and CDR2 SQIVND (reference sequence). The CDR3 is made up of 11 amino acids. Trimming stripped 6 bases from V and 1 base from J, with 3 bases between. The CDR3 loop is CASSGNTEAFF. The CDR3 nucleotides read TGTGCCAGTAGCGGGAACACTGAAGCTTTCTTT.

CDR3 protein: CASENGRKSTDTQYF. The CDR3 DNA reads as TGTGCCAGCGAAAACGGGAGAAAGAGCACAGATACGCAGTATTTT. The chain carries TRBV18 and TRBJ2-3; tentatively, D is TRBD2 (6 bases). The CDR3 totals 15 residues. The V gene lost 8 bases and the J gene lost 0 bases, with 15 bases spanning the gap. The V gene's germline CDR1 is KGHSH and CDR2 LQKENI. Using reference TRBV18 and TRBJ2-3 for the parts outside the CDR3, the full variable domain is NAGVMQNPRHLVRRRGQEARLRCSPMKGHSHVYWYRQLPEEGLKFMVYLQKENIIDESGMPKERFSAEFPKEGPSILRIQQVVRGDSAAYFCASENGRKSTDTQYFGPGTRLTVL.

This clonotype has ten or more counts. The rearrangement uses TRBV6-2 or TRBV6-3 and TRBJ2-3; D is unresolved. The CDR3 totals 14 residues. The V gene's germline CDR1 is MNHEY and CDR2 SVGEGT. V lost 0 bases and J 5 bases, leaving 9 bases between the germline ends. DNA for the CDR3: TGTGCCAGCAGTTACTCCATGCGGAAAGATACGCAGTATTTT. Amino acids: CASSYSMRKDTQYF.

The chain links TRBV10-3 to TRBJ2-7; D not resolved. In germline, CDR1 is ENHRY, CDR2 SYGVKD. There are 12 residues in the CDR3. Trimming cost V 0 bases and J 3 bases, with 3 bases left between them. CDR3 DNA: TGTGCCATCAGTGAGTCTATCTACGAGCAGTACTTC. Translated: CAISESIYEQYF.

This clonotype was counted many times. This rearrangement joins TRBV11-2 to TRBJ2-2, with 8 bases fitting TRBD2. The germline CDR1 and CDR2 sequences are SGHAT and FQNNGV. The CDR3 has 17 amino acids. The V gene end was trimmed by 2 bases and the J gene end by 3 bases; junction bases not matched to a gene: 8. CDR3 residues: CASSLKSGGVYTGELFF. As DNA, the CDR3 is TGTGCCAGCAGCTTAAAGTCGGGAGGGGTTTACACCGGGGAGCTGTTTTTT.

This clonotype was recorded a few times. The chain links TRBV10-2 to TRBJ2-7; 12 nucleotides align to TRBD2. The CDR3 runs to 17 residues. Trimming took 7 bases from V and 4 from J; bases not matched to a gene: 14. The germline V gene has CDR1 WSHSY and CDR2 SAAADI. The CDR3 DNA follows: TGCGCCAGCAATCCAATCGGGACTAGCGGGTTCTTATACGAGCAGTACTTC. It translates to CASNPIGTSGFLYEQYF.

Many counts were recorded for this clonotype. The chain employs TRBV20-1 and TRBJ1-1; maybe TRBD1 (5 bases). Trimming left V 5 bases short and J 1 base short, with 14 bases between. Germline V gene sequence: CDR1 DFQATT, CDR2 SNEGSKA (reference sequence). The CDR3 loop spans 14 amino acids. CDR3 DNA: TGCAGTGCTGGGGGGAGGCAGGGGAACACTGAAGCTTTCTTT. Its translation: CSAGGRQGNTEAFF.

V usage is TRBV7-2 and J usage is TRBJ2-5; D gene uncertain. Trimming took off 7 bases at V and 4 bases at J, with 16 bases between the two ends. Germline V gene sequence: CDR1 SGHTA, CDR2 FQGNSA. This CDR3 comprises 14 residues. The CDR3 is CASKPSGRLETQYF. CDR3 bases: TGTGCCAGCAAGCCGAGTGGTAGGCTAGAGACCCAGTACTTC. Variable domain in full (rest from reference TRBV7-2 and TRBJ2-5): GAGVSQSPSNKVTEKGKDVELRCDPISGHTALYWYRQSLGQGLEFLIYFQGNSAPDKSGLPSDRFSAERTGGSVSTLTIQRTQQEDSAVYLCASKPSGRLETQYFGPGTRLLVL.

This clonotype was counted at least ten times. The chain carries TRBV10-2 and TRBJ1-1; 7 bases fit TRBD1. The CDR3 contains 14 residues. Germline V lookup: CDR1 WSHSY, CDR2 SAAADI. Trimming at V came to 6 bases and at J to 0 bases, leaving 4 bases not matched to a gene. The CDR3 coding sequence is TGCGCCAGCAGGGGACAGAGGCTGAACACTGAAGCTTTCTTT. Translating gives CASRGQRLNTEAFF.

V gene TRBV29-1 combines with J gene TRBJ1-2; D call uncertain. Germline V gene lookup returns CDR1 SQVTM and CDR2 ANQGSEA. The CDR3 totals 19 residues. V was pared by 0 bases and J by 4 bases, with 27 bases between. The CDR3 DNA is TGCAGCGTTGAAGATCTTCCCCTCCGAACGAGGGTCTGGAGCTATGGCTACACCTTC. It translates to CSVEDLPLRTRVWSYGYTF.

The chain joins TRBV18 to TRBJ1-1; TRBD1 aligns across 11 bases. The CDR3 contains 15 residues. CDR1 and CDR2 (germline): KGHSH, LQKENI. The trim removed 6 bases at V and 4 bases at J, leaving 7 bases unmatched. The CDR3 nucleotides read TGTGCCAGCTCCCAGACCGGGACAGGGGGCACTGAAGCTTTCTTT. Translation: CASSQTGTGGTEAFF.

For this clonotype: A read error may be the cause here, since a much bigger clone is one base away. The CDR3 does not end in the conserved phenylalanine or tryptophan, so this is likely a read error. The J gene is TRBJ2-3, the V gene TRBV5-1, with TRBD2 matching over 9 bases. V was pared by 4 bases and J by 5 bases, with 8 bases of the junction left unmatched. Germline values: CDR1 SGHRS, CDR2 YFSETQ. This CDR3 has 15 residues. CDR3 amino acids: CASSGLAGAVDTQYL. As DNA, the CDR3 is TGCGCCAGCAGCGGATTAGCGGGAGCTGTAGATACGCAGTATCTT.

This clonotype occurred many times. This CDR3 reads CASSYDPPGTASNTGELFF. The CDR3 DNA reads TGTGCCAGCAGTTACGATCCACCGGGGACAGCTTCGAACACCGGGGAGCTGTTTTTT. The chain carries TRBV6-2 or TRBV6-3 and TRBJ2-2; 7 bases align to TRBD1. The V gene end was trimmed by 2 bases and the J gene end by 0 bases; junction bases not matched to a gene: 12. The V gene's germline CDR1 is MNHEY and CDR2 SVGEGT. The CDR3 is made up of 19 amino acids.